A selection of T cell receptor beta chains follows, all from one sample in a study of blood T cell repertoires in COVID-19. Data came from immunoSEQ multiplex PCR; TCRdb stores just in-frame clones and leaves some out. The sample yields roughly 200,000 clones, roughly 81% seen once. The sequencing input was peripheral blood. Receptors were obtained from a woman in her 70s with active or convalescent COVID-19. The CDR3 runs from the conserved cysteine through the conserved F or W. The order of the fields is CDR3 length, V gene, CDR3 protein.

len: 13
v_gene: TRBV11-1
CDR3aa: CASSLGLTYEQYF

len: 19
v_gene: TRBV11-3
CDR3aa: CASSPTRDRALLGNQPQHF

len: 14
v_gene: TRBV29-1
CDR3aa: CSVGFGTGLAEAFF

len: 15
v_gene: TRBV6-5
CDR3aa: CASSYRDRSYNEQFF

len: 18
v_gene: TRBV11-2
CDR3aa: CASSLQRTSGSRVDTQYF

len: 16
v_gene: TRBV7-7
CDR3aa: CASSPGHGSGANVLTF

len: 16
v_gene: TRBV9
CDR3aa: CASSSLGGQGANEQYF

len: 17
v_gene: TRBV29-1
CDR3aa: CSAGGGTSGSPYNEQFF

len: 15
v_gene: TRBV27
CDR3aa: CASSMTSGGYNEQFF

len: 15
v_gene: TRBV7-3
CDR3aa: CASSLGLAGQETQYF

len: 13
v_gene: TRBV5-6
CDR3aa: CASSYSPGEGAFF

len: 15
v_gene: TRBV9
CDR3aa: CASSVVPSGGDTQYF

len: 14
v_gene: TRBV6-2/TRBV6-3
CDR3aa: CASSHPGGGYEQYF

len: 15
v_gene: TRBV29-1
CDR3aa: CSVDGLAGRPYEQYF

len: 13
v_gene: TRBV6-5
CDR3aa: CASSTTGMTEAFF

len: 14
v_gene: TRBV28
CDR3aa: CASSLGTSRNEQFF

len: 14
v_gene: TRBV19
CDR3aa: CASSTDSSSYEQYF

len: 16
v_gene: TRBV5-1
CDR3aa: CASSLDLGQGNTEAFF

len: 14
v_gene: TRBV9
CDR3aa: CASTSGAPLNEQFF

len: 15
v_gene: TRBV11-2
CDR3aa: CASSLSGRDTGELFF

len: 13
v_gene: TRBV28
CDR3aa: CASSPPGTDTQYF

len: 15
v_gene: TRBV5-1
CDR3aa: CASSLAGGDGNTIYF

len: 17
v_gene: TRBV2
CDR3aa: CASSETGTRISGNTIYF

len: 15
v_gene: TRBV11-1
CDR3aa: CASSEIGTGVHKQYF

len: 16
v_gene: TRBV6-5
CDR3aa: CASSYSVPGGNYGYTF

len: 16
v_gene: TRBV18
CDR3aa: CASSPYQGASKTEAFF

len: 15
v_gene: TRBV10-2
CDR3aa: CASSEFGQGGEKLFF

len: 18
v_gene: TRBV15
CDR3aa: CATSRVFSARVSNQPQHF

len: 16
v_gene: TRBV3-1/TRBV3-2
CDR3aa: CASSRDSRGAKNIQYF

len: 17
v_gene: TRBV21-1
CDR3aa: CASSKETRPIPPYEQYF

len: 19
v_gene: TRBV5-4
CDR3aa: CASSLGPNIQLYSGNTIYF

len: 14
v_gene: TRBV30
CDR3aa: CAWSRDREYSPLHF

len: 16
v_gene: TRBV19
CDR3aa: CASSIRLAGGYNEQFF

len: 14
v_gene: TRBV27
CDR3aa: CASSLGRAADTQYF

len: 15
v_gene: TRBV25-1
CDR3aa: CASSEKRVVYNEQFF

len: 16
v_gene: TRBV5-1
CDR3aa: CASSLAPTEGNEKLFF

len: 14
v_gene: TRBV28
CDR3aa: CASSPWGVPYEQYF

len: 15
v_gene: TRBV6-1
CDR3aa: CASSEVGAYTGELFF

len: 13
v_gene: TRBV30
CDR3aa: CACLRPSGNTIYF

len: 16
v_gene: TRBV19
CDR3aa: CASSTLKRGRFTEAFF

len: 15
v_gene: TRBV7-6
CDR3aa: CASSSSSGGWETQYF

len: 13
v_gene: TRBV9
CDR3aa: CASSVGTSGEQYF

len: 13
v_gene: TRBV5-1
CDR3aa: CASRSDRGQQAFF

len: 16
v_gene: TRBV5-6
CDR3aa: CASSLTSGTNTGELFF

len: 14
v_gene: TRBV15
CDR3aa: CATSSNRGTTEAFF

len: 14
v_gene: TRBV27
CDR3aa: CASSDTGVVNGYTF

len: 14
v_gene: TRBV30
CDR3aa: CAWSVEGGGRPQHF

len: 16
v_gene: TRBV9
CDR3aa: CASSVTTGTITDTQYF

len: 15
v_gene: TRBV6-6
CDR3aa: CASTSGGAENTEAFF

len: 16
v_gene: TRBV30
CDR3aa: CAWSAFDRGQRDTQYF

len: 18
v_gene: TRBV4-1
CDR3aa: CASSPLPTARRTGYGYTF

len: 15
v_gene: TRBV29-1
CDR3aa: CSVEDVRGYQETQYF

len: 17
v_gene: TRBV4-1
CDR3aa: CASSPEGSGSPPNEQFF

len: 15
v_gene: TRBV19
CDR3aa: CASSPGLAGGNEQFF

len: 12
v_gene: TRBV6-5
CDR3aa: CASGTRGEKLFF